A single sample is the source of the 11 T cell receptor beta chains below, sequenced in a study of T cells expressing NK-cell markers. Reanalyzing the 5' RACE reads, TCRdb keeps one entry per CDR3 protein, without DNA. The data include 350,000 to 450,000 distinct CDR3 sequences; the top ten clones carry 4% to 6.5%. Sequencing was done on a sample of blood T cells: a sorted CD56 or NKG2C T cell subset, CD4+ or CD8+ T cells, or bulk PBMC T cells (not recorded which). The receptors shown here come from a man between 18 and 69 years old in good health.

The V gene is TRBV20-1, the J gene TRBJ1-2; there is no DNA to check the TCRdb D call of TRBD1. CDR3 length: 13 amino acids. Germline V lookup: CDR1 DFQATT, CDR2 SNEGSKA (reference sequence). CDR3: CSAPGQINYGYTF.

The V call is TRBV3-1, the J call TRBJ1-5. The CDR3 spans 13 residues. Per the germline V gene, CDR1 is LGHDT and CDR2 is YNNKEL (reference sequence). CDR3 residues: CASSPGLNQPQHF. Full variable domain (rest looked up from reference TRBV3-1 and TRBJ1-5): DTAVSQTPKYLVTQMGNDKSIKCEQNLGHDTMYWYKQDSKKFLKIMFSYNNKELIINETVPNRFSPKSPDKAHLNLHINSLELGDSAVYFCASSPGLNQPQHFGDGTRLSIL.

This chain links TRBV9 with TRBJ2-1; TCRdb reports TRBD2, a call that lacks DNA to check it against. Germline-derived CDR1 and CDR2 are SGDLS and YYNGEE. The CDR3 has 14 residues. CDR3 residues: CASSRGGLYNEQFF.

The chain's CDR3 is CATSGTGSLIYNEQFF. This chain uses TRBV24-1 with TRBJ2-1; TCRdb's D call of TRBD1 is untestable without DNA. The germline V gene has CDR1 KGHDR and CDR2 SFDVKD. CDR3 length equals 16 residues.

The chain employs TRBV7-3 and TRBJ2-1; the TCRdb D gene call, TRBD2, has no DNA to confirm it. CDR3 size: 14 residues. From germline, CDR1 is SGHTA and CDR2 FQGTGA. This CDR3 reads CASSTTSGGNEQFF.

The CDR3 loop is CASSQDRLGIQETQYF. V is TRBV6-1 and J is TRBJ2-5. Germline values: CDR1 MNHNS, CDR2 SASEGT. The CDR3 spans 16 residues.

The rearrangement joins TRBV20-1 to TRBJ2-1. Per the germline V gene, CDR1 is DFQATT and CDR2 is SNEGSKA (reference sequence). This CDR3 region has 17 residues. The CDR3 is CSASRNKLSSSYNEQFF.

The rearrangement links TRBV2 to TRBJ2-3; with no DNA, the TCRdb D assignment of TRBD1 cannot be verified. The CDR3 consists of 15 residues. Per germline, CDR1 SNHLY and CDR2 FYNNEI. The CDR3 sequence is CASKGGGGNADTQYF.

The CDR3 protein is CASSRKTKITSGGTPSDTQYF. The V gene is TRBV11-2, the J gene TRBJ2-3; TCRdb selects TRBD2, and the lack of DNA leaves this call unchecked. There are 21 residues in the CDR3. The V gene's germline CDR1 is SGHAT and CDR2 FQNNGV.

The chain employs TRBV20-1 and TRBJ2-6; TCRdb proposes TRBD1, but this gene call is untestable without DNA. CDR1 is DFQATT and CDR2 is SNEGSKA in the germline V gene (reference sequence). The CDR3 extends over 14 amino acids. The CDR3 sequence is CSARRGTGANVLTF.

The rearrangement uses TRBV20-1 and TRBJ2-5. The CDR3 covers 14 residues. Germline V gene lookup returns CDR1 DFQATT and CDR2 SNEGSKA (reference sequence). This chain's CDR3 is CSARALRRQETQYF.